This T cell receptor (beta chain) was captured in a study of beta chain features in type 1 diabetes. Study results and limitations: The study found that naive, central memory and Treg TCRB repertoires appeared more similar in patients than in healthy donors.

For this clone: The antigen remains unidentified.

Staining for CD45RO/CCR7/CD25/CD127/CD95/CD27 allowed sorting of CD4+ naive, central memory, regulatory and stem cell-like memory cells. The isolated RNA, all of it, was reverse transcribed, so expressed TCRB transcripts were what got sequenced. Method: immunoSEQ multiplex PCR; TCRdb's copy keeps in-frame clones and lacks some. The table includes about 900,000 clones, roughly a sixth detected once. V lost 5 bases and J 4 bases, leaving 8 bases between the germline ends. The CDR3 loop spans 12 amino acids. The germline V gene encodes CDR1 MDHEN and CDR2 SYDVKM. Sequencing used naive CD4+ T cells from blood. The chain has TRBV28 and TRBJ1-2; D ambiguous. This sequence was found in a woman aged 18-29 years in good health. CDR3 sequence: CASSLASYGYTF. The CDR3 DNA follows: TGTGCCAGCAGTCTTGCCAGCTATGGCTACACCTTC.